This section outlines one T cell receptor (beta chain) sequence together with its context. Assay execution took place at the deep level. The repertoire was sequenced with immunoSEQ multiplex PCR; TCRdb's copy has only in-frame clones and lacks some. The table has 400,000 to 550,000 clones, around 80% seen once. This sample is part of a study of shared clonotypes between healthy human individuals. Donors, without exception, were Caucasian adults residing in Nashville, Tennessee. The receptor's source is a woman aged 40 to 50 in good health. Some clones in this sample may be carry-over from other donors' samples. The sample consisted of PBMCs.

The CDR3 DNA reads TGCGCCAGCAGCCCCTTGGGGATAGCGGGAGGCCAAGGGTTCCAAGAGACCCAGTACTTC. It is translated as CASSPLGIAGGQGFQETQYF. The chain has TRBV4-1 and TRBJ2-5; 10 bases align to TRBD2. After removal of 4 bases from V and 1 base from J, the junction contained 18 bases not matched to a gene. Germline V lookup: CDR1 MGHRA, CDR2 YSYEKL. This CDR3 comprises 20 residues.